The T cell receptor (beta chain) under discussion was sequenced for a study of shared clonotypes between healthy human individuals. Here immunoSEQ multiplex PCR was the method, and the copy in TCRdb shows in-frame clones only, minus some. The sample shows about 380,000 clones, just over 95% of them seen only once. Everyone who donated was a Caucasian adult who lived in Nashville, Tennessee. CDR3 size: 15 residues. The V and J ends lost 6 bases and 4 bases, in that order; junction bases with no gene match: 8. Germline CDR1 reads LNHDA; CDR2 reads SQIVND (reference sequence). The sequenced sample consisted of memory CD8+ T cells sorted from blood. The subset: CD45RO+ cells pooled with CCR7-negative TemRA cells. The chain has TRBV19 and TRBJ1-5, with 8 bases aligning to TRBD1. The source of this sequence is a man aged 30-40 years in good health. The CDR3 spells CASSRQGLQNQPQHF. Here the CDR3 DNA reads TGTGCCAGTAGCAGACAGGGGCTCCAAAATCAGCCCCAGCATTTT.